This T cell receptor (beta chain) was captured in a study of identical twins. The CDR3 has 16 amino acids. V was shortened by 5 bases and J by 2 bases, with 17 bases between the two germline ends. CDR1 and CDR2 from the germline V gene are LGHNT and FRNRAP. Study findings and constraints: Cross-sectional statistical analysis, not tracking of the same donors, underpinned the conclusions. The degree of excess twin sharing was weaker in beta out-of-frame sequences. Fewer insertions characterized abundant cord blood beta clonotypes, whereas memory repertoires showed none.

This clonotype was counted ten times or more. The antigen remains undetermined. The authors used template switching to add a universal primer site and gave cDNA unique molecular identifiers. Via MiXCR, TCRdb re-called the 5' RACE reads, giving one row per CDR3 protein. The table has 400,000 to 550,000 distinct CDR3 sequences, roughly an eighth seen once. These data also featured in a second study, about yellow fever vaccine responses in identical twins.

The receptor comes from a woman aged 18-29 years in good health. The chain links TRBV12-5 to TRBJ2-3; D uncertain. The specimen sequenced was CD4+ T cells sorted from blood. The DNA of the CDR3 is TGTGCTAGTGGTCCTCCCTTGGGGTTCTACACAGATACGCAGTATTTT. It specifies CASGPPLGFYTDTQYF.